The 7 T cell receptor beta chains below were found in one sample sequenced in a study of blood T cells in healthy people across ages. A J-beta primer mix and a sample-barcoded 5' primer were used in a second PCR of about 7 to 12 cycles. TCRdb reprocessed the 5' RACE reads via MiXCR and lists one record per CDR3 protein. The top ten hold just under 25% of the sample, which has about 580,000 distinct CDR3 sequences, 45% to 55% seen once. Sequencing used blood. The receptors originated from a man older than 75 in good health.

The V gene is TRBV27, the J gene TRBJ1-1; D perhaps matches TRBD1 (6 bases). Germline CDR1 and CDR2: MNHEY and SMNVEV (reference sequence). The CDR3 contains 15 residues. V lost 2 bases and J lost 1, with 11 bases in between. CDR3 coding DNA: TGTGCCAGCAGTTTAATTTCGGGGGCGAACACTGAAGCTTTCTTT. Protein product: CASSLISGANTEAFF.

The chain carries TRBV4-3 and TRBJ2-1; D possibly corresponds to TRBD1 (6 bases). The germline V gene has CDR1 LGHNA and CDR2 YSLEER. The V gene lost 0 bases and the J gene lost 5 bases, with 11 bases spanning the gap. CDR3 length: 15 residues. The CDR3 loop reads CASSQDLGHNNEQFF. DNA for the CDR3: TGCGCCAGCAGCCAAGATCTGGGACATAACAATGAGCAGTTCTTC.

The rearrangement uses TRBV20-1 and TRBJ2-1; D not certain. The CDR3 sequence is 11 residues long. The V gene's germline CDR1 is DFQATT and CDR2 SNEGSKA (reference sequence). The CDR3 DNA is TGCCATCCGGGCGATTACAATGAGCAGTTCTTC. Its protein product is CHPGDYNEQFF.

Remarks on this clonotype: Mismatch with germline at one junction end may stem from a read error. The chain recombines TRBV12-3 or TRBV12-4 with TRBJ2-1, with D maybe TRBD1 (5 bases). The CDR3 contains 14 residues. CDR3 sequence: CASGLSTARREQFF. DNA of the CDR3: TGTGCCAGCGGTTTATCGACAGCCAGGCGGGAGCAGTTCTTC.

This sequence joins TRBV24-1 and TRBJ2-5; 7 bases align to TRBD1. CDR3 length: 13 amino acids. The ends lost 7 bases at V and 11 bases at J; junction bases unmatched: 12. Germline assignment: CDR1 KGHDR and CDR2 SFDVKD. CDR3 loop: CATRRDRHNEQYF. For the CDR3, the DNA is TGTGCCACCAGACGGGACAGACACAATGAGCAGTACTTC.

The chain carries TRBV20-1 and TRBJ2-4; 10 nucleotides match TRBD2. Germline CDR1 reads DFQATT; CDR2 reads SNEGSKA (reference sequence). CDR3 length equals 14 residues. After removal of 4 bases from V and 5 bases from J, the junction contained 5 bases not matched to a gene. The CDR3 loop reads CSATSGSRENIQYF. DNA for the CDR3: TGCAGTGCTACTAGCGGGAGTCGGGAAAACATTCAGTACTTC.

V usage is TRBV18 and J usage is TRBJ2-3; TRBD2 might be the D (5 bases). The CDR3 is 16 amino acids. Trimming stripped 3 bases from V and 2 bases from J, with 15 bases between. Germline loops: CDR1 KGHSH, CDR2 LQKENI. As DNA, the CDR3 is TGTGCCAGCTCACCGCTGCGGGCACGGGACACAGATACGCAGTATTTT. Amino acid sequence: CASSPLRARDTDTQYF.